This TCR beta chain is drawn from a study of long-term antiretroviral therapy in people with HIV. The study's findings and limits: Within the repertoire, clones expanded before ART were dominant at all time points.

CDR3 length: 13 amino acids. Unmatched junction bases numbered 11, after V lost 7 bases and J lost 10 bases. CDR1 and CDR2 (germline): SGHDT, YYEEEE. It was version v3.0 of the immunoSEQ assay that was run at survey level. Here immunoSEQ multiplex PCR was the method, and the copy in TCRdb shows in-frame clones only, minus some. Counted here are some 22,000 clones, 82% occurring once; the ten biggest clones make up over 7.5%. Every donor had one or more pre-ART and two or more post-ART PBMC samples. This clone was detected only once. Its target is not known. Sequences were derived from unsorted PBMCs, sampled at the start of antiretroviral therapy. The gene calls are TRBV5-6 and TRBJ1-2; 9 nucleotides align to TRBD1. The sequence came from a man aged 50-59 years with HIV. CDR3 loop: CASGRQGVLDYTF. CDR3 sequence (DNA): TGTGCCAGCGGGAGACAGGGGGTACTGGACTACACCTTC.